The next 9 T cell receptor beta chains were all read from a single sample in a study of T-cell memory formation after mild COVID-19. TCRdb re-derived calls from the 5' RACE reads in MiXCR, one entry per CDR3 protein. Of about 560,000 distinct CDR3 sequences listed, approximately 19% are singletons. The source material was PBMCs or a T cell subset sorted from them (not recorded which). The receptor set was obtained from an adult woman who had mild COVID-19 (a few samples of this study predate the infection). Cell type and time point are not known.

This clonotype was counted between two and nine times. This chain joins TRBV7-3 and TRBJ2-3; 10 bases align to TRBD2. V was clipped by 5 bases and J by 0 bases; unmatched bases: 5. CDR3 length equals 16 residues. Germline values: CDR1 SGHTA, CDR2 FQGTGA. The CDR3 nucleotides are TGTGCCAGCAGCCCATCACTAGCGGGGAGCACAGATACGCAGTATTTT. As protein: CASSPSLAGSTDTQYF.

There are a few counts of this clonotype. The chain combines TRBV24-1 with TRBJ2-1, with 11 bases aligning to TRBD1. From germline, CDR1 is KGHDR and CDR2 SFDVKD. The ends lost 0 bases at V and 11 bases at J; junction bases unmatched: 17. The CDR3 contains 19 residues. CDR3 nucleotide sequence: TGTGCCACCAGTGATTTGTCGCAGGGACAGGGGGGCGGGCTTCTGAAGCAGTTCTTC. Its translation is CATSDLSQGQGGGLLKQFF.

The genes are TRBV7-2 and TRBJ2-5, with 7 bases lining up with TRBD2. With 3 bases clipped from V and 2 bases from J, the junction kept 6 bases outside the gene matches. This CDR3 is 15 amino acids long. CDR1 and CDR2 (germline): SGHTA, FQGNSA. In nucleotides, the CDR3 is TGTGCCAGCAGCTTTTCTCCTAGCGGACAAGAGACCCAGTACTTC. It is translated as CASSFSPSGQETQYF.

In this sample, this clonotype turned up a few times. CDR3 residues: CASSVTGTGNTGELFF. For the CDR3, the DNA is TGTGCCAGCAGCGTCACCGGGACAGGGAACACCGGGGAGCTGTTTTTT. The V call is TRBV9, the J call TRBJ2-2; 8 bases fit TRBD1. The CDR3 is 16 amino acids. J gave up 1 base and V 2 bases, and 4 bases lay outside the gene matches. Germline V gene sequence: CDR1 SGDLS, CDR2 YYNGEE.

The chain couples TRBV20-1 to TRBJ2-1, with 12 bases matching TRBD2. CDR1 DFQATT and CDR2 SNEGSKA come from the germline V gene (reference sequence). This CDR3 has 14 amino acids. J was trimmed by 7 bases and V by 5 bases; bases with no gene match: 6. The DNA of the CDR3 is TGCAGTGCTCGACTAGCGGGAGTCGGGAATGAGCAGTTCTTC. Translating it yields CSARLAGVGNEQFF.

This clonotype was seen more than once but under ten times. The chain uses TRBV9 and TRBJ2-4, with D perhaps TRBD2 (6 bases). Trimming shortened V by 4 bases and J by 2 bases, and 10 bases separated the two germline ends. Germline V lookup: CDR1 SGDLS, CDR2 YYNGEE. The CDR3 is 14 amino acids. CDR3 nucleotides: TGTGCCAGCAGCATCGGGGACTCCAAAAACATTCAGTACTTC. It is translated as CASSIGDSKNIQYF.

This clonotype has a handful of counts. The J gene is TRBJ2-1, the V gene TRBV7-8, with TRBD2 matching over 8 bases. CDR3 length: 16 amino acids. Germline CDR1 and CDR2: SGHVS and FQNEAQ. V shed 4 bases and J 0 bases; nucleotides not matched to a gene: 5. The CDR3 nucleotides are TGTGCCAGCAGCTCCGAGGGACTAGGCTCCTACAATGAGCAGTTCTTC. This gives the protein CASSSEGLGSYNEQFF.

This chain connects TRBV29-1 to TRBJ1-1, with 7 bases that match TRBD1. Germline-derived CDR1 and CDR2 are SQVTM and ANQGSEA. After removal of 7 bases from V and 3 bases from J, the junction contained 8 bases not matched to a gene. The CDR3 loop spans 13 amino acids. CDR3 residues: CSGQGLSYTEAFF. Written as DNA, the CDR3 is TGCAGCGGACAGGGACTCAGTTACACTGAAGCTTTCTTT.

This clonotype was picked up a small number of times. V gene TRBV7-8 combines with J gene TRBJ2-7; tentative D call: TRBD1 (7 bases). Germline-derived CDR1 and CDR2 are SGHVS and FQNEAQ. V dropped 3 bases and J dropped 4 bases, with 16 bases sitting between them. The CDR3 extends over 15 amino acids. CDR3 sequence (DNA): TGTGCCAGCAGCTTTTTTGAGACAGGGACTTACGAGCAGTACTTC. Translating gives CASSFFETGTYEQYF.